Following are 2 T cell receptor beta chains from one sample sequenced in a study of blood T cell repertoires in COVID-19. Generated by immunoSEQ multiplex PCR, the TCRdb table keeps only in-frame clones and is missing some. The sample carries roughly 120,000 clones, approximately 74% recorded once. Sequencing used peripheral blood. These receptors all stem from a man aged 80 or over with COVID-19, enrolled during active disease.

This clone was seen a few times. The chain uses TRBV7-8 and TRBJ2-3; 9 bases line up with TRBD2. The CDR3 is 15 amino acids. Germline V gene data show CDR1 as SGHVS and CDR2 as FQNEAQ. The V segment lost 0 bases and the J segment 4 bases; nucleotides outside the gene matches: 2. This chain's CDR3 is CASSLASGGADTQYF. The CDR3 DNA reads TGTGCCAGCAGCTTAGCTAGCGGGGGCGCAGATACGCAGTATTTT.

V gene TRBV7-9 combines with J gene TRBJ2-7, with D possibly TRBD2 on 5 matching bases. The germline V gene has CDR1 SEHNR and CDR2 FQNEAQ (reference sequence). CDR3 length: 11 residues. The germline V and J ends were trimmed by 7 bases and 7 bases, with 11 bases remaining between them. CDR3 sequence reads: CASKEDGEQYF. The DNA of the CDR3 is TGTGCCAGCAAGGAGGACGGGGAGCAGTACTTC.